The following is a T cell receptor beta chain sequence with its context. The antigen remains unidentified. Different DNA sequences within this sample yield the same CDR3. This entry belongs to a study of shared clonotypes between healthy human individuals. Study context: Each donor had three CD4 naive, three CD4 memory, two CD8 naive and one CD8 memory plate. Study-wide points: A few donors shared approximately 5% of their naive CD4 clonotypes. Clonotype sharing among donors was thought likely to change with sequencing depth.

Produced via immunoSEQ multiplex PCR; TCRdb's table is partial and in-frame only. This repertoire shows roughly 2.4 million clones, approximately 95% found once; its top ten account for roughly 0.13%. Within Nashville, Tennessee resided all donors, each a Caucasian adult. Germline assignment: CDR1 SGDLS and CDR2 YYNGEE. V shed 3 bases, J shed 9 bases, and the junction held 5 bases outside the gene matches. The CDR3 length is 14 residues. This receptor was obtained from a man between 18 and 35 years old in good health. This chain uses TRBV9 with TRBJ1-6; 8 bases are a match to TRBD1. The specimen was naive CD4+ T cells sorted from blood. Subset here: CD45RA+ positively selected. CDR3 nucleotides: TGTGCCAGCAGCGCCGGACAGGGAGGTTCACCCCTCCACTTT. Encoded protein: CASSAGQGGSPLHF.